This T cell receptor beta chain derives from a study of T cells in Graves' hyperthyroidism and ophthalmopathy. This clonotype showed up many times. Amplified TCR beta CDR3 regions derived from RNA transcripts. The HTBI set primed first-round TCR CDR3 RT-PCR. TCRdb recomputed calls from the multiplex PCR reads with MiXCR, one row per CDR3 protein. The repertoire includes about 250,000 distinct CDR3 sequences, roughly a quarter of them detected once, and approximately 32% sits in the top ten. V was clipped by 2 bases and J by 4 bases; unmatched bases: 15. This CDR3 contains 18 residues. The germline V gene has CDR1 MNHEY and CDR2 SVGEGT.

The TCR comes from a woman aged 40 to 50 with Graves' ophthalmopathy. The chain links TRBV6-2 or TRBV6-3 to TRBJ1-1, with 8 nucleotides matching TRBD1. Specimen: blood. CDR3 region: CASSYQHTAQGAATEAFF. The DNA of the CDR3 is TGTGCCAGCAGTTACCAACACACGGCTCAGGGGGCTGCCACTGAAGCTTTCTTT.